The sequence of this T cell receptor beta chain was determined in a study of shared clonotypes between healthy human individuals. Produced via immunoSEQ multiplex PCR; TCRdb's table is partial and in-frame only. The profile shows some 490,000 clones, 81% of them singletons. Germline V gene lookup returns CDR1 KGHSH and CDR2 LQKENI. This CDR3 contains 15 residues. V lost 2 bases and J lost 5, with 15 bases in between. The sample taken for sequencing was PBMCs. J is TRBJ2-5 and V is TRBV18; the D is unclear. This sequence originates from a woman between 40 and 55 years old in good health. Some clones in this sample may be carry-over from other donors' samples. CDR3 residues: CASSPWVSEIETQYF. The CDR3 region has the DNA TGTGCCAGCTCACCATGGGTCTCGGAGATCGAGACCCAGTACTTC.